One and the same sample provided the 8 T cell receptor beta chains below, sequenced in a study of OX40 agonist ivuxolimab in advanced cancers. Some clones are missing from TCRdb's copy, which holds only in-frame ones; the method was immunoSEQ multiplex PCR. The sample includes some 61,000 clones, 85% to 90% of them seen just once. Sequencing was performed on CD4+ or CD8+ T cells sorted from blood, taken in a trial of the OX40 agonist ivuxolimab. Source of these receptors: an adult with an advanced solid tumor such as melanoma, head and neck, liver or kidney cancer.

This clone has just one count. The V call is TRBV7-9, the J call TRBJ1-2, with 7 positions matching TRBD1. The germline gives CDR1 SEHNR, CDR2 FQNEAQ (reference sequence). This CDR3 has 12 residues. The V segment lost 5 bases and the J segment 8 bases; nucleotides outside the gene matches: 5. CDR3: CASSETGVGYTF. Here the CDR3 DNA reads TGTGCCAGCAGCGAAACAGGGGTCGGCTACACCTTC.

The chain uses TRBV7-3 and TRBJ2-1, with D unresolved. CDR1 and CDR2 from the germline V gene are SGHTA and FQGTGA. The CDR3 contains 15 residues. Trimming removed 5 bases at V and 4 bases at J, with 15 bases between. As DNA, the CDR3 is TGTGCCAGCAGCCCTCGGGCGAACGCATACAATGAGCAGTTCTTC. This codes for CASSPRANAYNEQFF.

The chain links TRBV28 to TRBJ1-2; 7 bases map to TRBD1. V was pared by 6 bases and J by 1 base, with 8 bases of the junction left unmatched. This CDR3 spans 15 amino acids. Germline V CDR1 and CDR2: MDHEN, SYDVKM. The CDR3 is CASSPGTVDNYGYTF. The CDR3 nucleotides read TGTGCCAGCAGCCCAGGGACAGTCGATAACTATGGCTACACCTTC.

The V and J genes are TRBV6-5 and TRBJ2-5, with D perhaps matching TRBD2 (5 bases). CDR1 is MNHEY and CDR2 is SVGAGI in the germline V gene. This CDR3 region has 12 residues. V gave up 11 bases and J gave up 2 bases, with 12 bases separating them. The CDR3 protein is CASKRGQETQYF. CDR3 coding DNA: TGTGCCTCCAAGCGAGGGCAAGAGACCCAGTACTTC.

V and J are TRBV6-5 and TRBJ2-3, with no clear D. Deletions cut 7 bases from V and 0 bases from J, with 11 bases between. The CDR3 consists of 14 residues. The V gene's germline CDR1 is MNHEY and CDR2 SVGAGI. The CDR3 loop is CASTRQQSTDTQYF. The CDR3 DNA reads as TGTGCCAGCACGAGACAACAAAGCACAGATACGCAGTATTTT.

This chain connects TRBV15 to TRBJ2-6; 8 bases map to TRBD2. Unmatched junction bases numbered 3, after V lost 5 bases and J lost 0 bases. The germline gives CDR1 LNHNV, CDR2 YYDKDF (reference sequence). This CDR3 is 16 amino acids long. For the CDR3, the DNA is TGTGCCACCAGCCTCGGGAGGGCCTCTGGGGCCAACGTCCTGACTTTC. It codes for CATSLGRASGANVLTF.

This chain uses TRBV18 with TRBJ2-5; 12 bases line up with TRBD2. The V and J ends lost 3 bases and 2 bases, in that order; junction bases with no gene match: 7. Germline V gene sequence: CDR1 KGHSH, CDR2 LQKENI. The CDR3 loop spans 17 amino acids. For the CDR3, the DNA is TGTGCCAGCTCACCCACACCAGGACTAGCGGGGCAAGAGACCCAGTACTTC. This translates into CASSPTPGLAGQETQYF.

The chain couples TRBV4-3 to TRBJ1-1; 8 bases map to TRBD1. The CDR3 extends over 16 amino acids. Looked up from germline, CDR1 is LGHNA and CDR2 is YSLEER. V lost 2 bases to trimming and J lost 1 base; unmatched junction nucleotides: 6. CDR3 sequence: CASSQSGTGGNTEAFF. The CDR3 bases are TGCGCCAGCAGCCAATCAGGAACAGGGGGGAACACTGAAGCTTTCTTT.